The present TCR beta chain was sequenced within a study of blood T cells in healthy people across ages (dated by TCRdb to 2013 to 2016). A note on the overall study: In model experiments, template switching captured about one uniquely barcoded TCR beta cDNA molecule for every two T cells. Donors of different ages were randomly distributed across sequencing lanes to avoid experimental bias. Donors were grouped into four age groups: young (average approximately 15 years), middle-aged (roughly 38), aged (about 60) and long-lived (approximately 75). The study measured age-related changes in TCR beta repertoire diversity using deep sequencing normalized with unique cDNA molecular identifiers. For two donors (one aged 18 to 30 and one aged 80 or older), the study analyzed two additional independent replicas of 1 million unique cDNA reads from the same blood draw.

This clonotype was seen only a few times. It lacks a known antigen. Per-nucleotide qualities are absent, and no much larger clonotype sits a single base away. The roughly 42 donors, aged about 6 to 95 years, were systemically healthy Caucasian individuals from Russia. Each donor gave roughly 11 milliliters of peripheral blood, drawn into EDTA-treated Vacutainer tubes. PBMCs were isolated by Ficoll-Paque density-gradient centrifugation, with at least 7 million obtained per sample. Trizol reagent was used to extract total RNA from the PBMCs, yielding at least 5.5 micrograms per sample. For every donor, flow cytometry on a PBMC aliquot measured the percentage of naive CD45RAhigh/CD27high T cells. Library prep was done by 5' RACE. The listed sequencing device is Illumina HiSeq 2500. A second PCR of roughly 6 to 11 cycles was performed with a sample-barcoded 5' primer and a J-beta primer mix. A template-switch 5' adaptor carrying 12 random nucleotides introduced a unique molecular identifier onto each TCR beta cDNA molecule. Each sample yielded at least 3 million CDR3-containing paired-end reads. All of the RNA was converted into first-strand cDNA using the Mint cDNA synthesis kit, with a TRBC-specific oligonucleotide serving as the primer. All cDNA was treated with uracil-DNA glycosylase and then went through a first 18-cycle PCR with the universal primers M1SS and BC2_uni_R. Under the source paper's analysis protocol: For normalization, 1 million high-quality reads, each with a distinct molecular identifier, were randomly selected from each sample. Instead of being binned into consensus sequences, reads that shared molecular identifiers were thrown out. MiTCR, with a Q25 quality threshold and the strictest error-elimination algorithm, was used for CDR3 identification, clonotype clustering and error correction. A nonparametric unseen species model with Euler transformation was used to estimate lower-bound total TCR beta diversity. TCRdb took the public reads, trimmed them with fastp at Q25, ran MiXCR for clone calling and kept in-frame beta chains. Rows with one shared CDR3 protein collapse into an entry with the most common genes and DNA. The V and J calls shown here were made by TCRdb, not taken from the authors' results. The sample table shows 600,000 to 850,000 distinct CDR3 sequences, and roughly 45% are seen once. 20% to 25% of the sample lies in the top ten.

V and J are trimmed by 4 bases and 4 bases, and the gene matches miss 15 bases of the junction. The CDR3 sequence holds 18 residues, the cysteine and phenylalanine included. Only the CDR3 DNA stays, 54 bases, in frame from base 1. CDR1 and CDR2 were assigned from the germline V gene as KGHDR and SFDVKD. The paper's findings and limits, for the study overall: Estimates of total diversity from one million sequenced T cells were regarded as lower bounds and underestimates. As age increased, observed TCR beta diversity per million T cells dropped in a roughly linear way, and a significant reduction was already evident by age about 40. Since profiling was done on bulk unsorted PBMCs, naive and antigen-experienced compartments could not be conclusively compared. The percentage of naive T cells measured by flow cytometry correlated strongly with observed TCR beta diversity. Donor CMV infection status was unknown, potentially confounding age-related changes in expanded clonotypes. Compared with the aged group, more naive CD4+ T cells, fewer expanded clones and increased TCR diversity were shown by the long-lived group, suggesting age selection.

The sequence joins TRBV24-1 to TRBJ2-3; TRBD2 agrees with 8 junctional bases. Source material: blood. The clonotype was recovered from a woman aged 60-70 years in good health. The CDR3 region reads CATSDRSQRAGVPDTQYF. DNA sequence: TGTGCCACCAGTGACCGGTCGCAGAGAGCGGGGGTCCCAGATACGCAGTATTTT.